This entry concerns a single T cell receptor (beta chain). The sample belongs to a study of shared clonotypes between healthy human individuals. Assay: immunoSEQ multiplex PCR; the TCRdb copy retains only in-frame clones and omits some. The sample includes millions of clones, approximately 92% of them seen just once. The junction had 4 bases not matched to a gene; V was cut back by 4 bases and J by 7 bases. The CDR3 has 14 residues. CDR1 and CDR2 (germline): SNHLY, FYNNEI. Sequenced: naive CD4+ T cells sorted from blood. Indicated subset: CD45RA+ positively selected. The V call is TRBV2, the J call TRBJ1-2, with 12 bases lining up with TRBD1. This TCR was recovered from a man between 18 and 35 years old in good health. The DNA of the CDR3 is TGTGCCAGCAGTGTGGGACAGGGGGCCGGTGGCTACACCTTC. The encoded protein is CASSVGQGAGGYTF.